This record looks at one T cell receptor beta chain sequence and its context. Its specificity is unknown. This entry belongs to a study of T cell responses to AZD1222 COVID-19 vaccine. Study observations and caveats: Every sample of the repertoires postdated the peak T cell response. Only a handful of AZD1222 recipients, several in all, had baseline seropositivity. Spike was spanned by vaccine-associated CD4 TCRs, with dominance at 160-218 and 743-854.

The method was immunoSEQ multiplex PCR; TCRdb's version includes in-frame clones alone and lacks a portion of them. This table holds some 170,000 clones, roughly nine tenths found once. The CDR3 consists of 19 residues. Germline V CDR1 and CDR2: MGHRA, YSYEKL. After removal of 6 bases from V and 4 bases from J, the junction contained 13 bases not matched to a gene. The sequence was obtained from an adult in good health. The V and J genes are TRBV4-1 and TRBJ2-2; the match to TRBD2 covers 14 bases. This sample comprised peripheral blood, obtained on day 0 of MenACWY control vaccination. Here the CDR3 DNA reads TGCGCCAGCAGGTCACCGAGACTAGCGGGAGGGCCTCGCACCGGGGAGCTGTTTTTT. Its translation: CASRSPRLAGGPRTGELFF.